The rows below give T cell receptor beta chains drawn from one sample of a study of cytomegalovirus exposure and HLA in healthy donors. Sequenced by immunoSEQ multiplex PCR; TCRdb stores in-frame clones only, minus some. The table records some 140,000 clones, around 80% of them present only once. The source material was PBMCs. Receptor source: a female donor in good health and CMV-seropositive. Each CDR3 is given with its conserved first and last residue. D genes are given only for firm matches. The listing skips clone size in some rows; elsewhere it reads once, few, many or a size class.

d_call	j_call	clone_size	v_call	cdr3_aa	cdr3_nt
NA	TRBJ2-7	NA	TRBV7-2	CASSSQRGYEQYF	TGTGCCAGCAGCTCACAAAGGGGCTACGAGCAGTACTTC
NA	TRBJ1-5	once	TRBV6-6	CASSDPGNLQPQHF	TGTGCCAGCAGCGACCCAGGGAATTTACAGCCCCAGCATTTT
NA	TRBJ1-4	NA	TRBV4-2	CASSRTGFNEKLFF	TGTGCCAGCAGCCGAACGGGATTTAATGAAAAACTGTTTTTT
NA	TRBJ1-2	once	TRBV2	CASSGGVGSYGYTF	TGTGCCAGCAGTGGCGGGGTAGGGTCTTATGGCTACACCTTC
TRBD2	TRBJ2-1	NA	TRBV23-1	CASNPGLAGGPSYNEQFF	TGCGCCAGCAACCCCGGACTAGCGGGAGGGCCCTCCTACAATGAGCAGTTCTTC
NA	TRBJ2-7	NA	TRBV29-1	CSVEGKGEVPYEQYF	TGCAGCGTTGAAGGGAAAGGGGAGGTTCCCTACGAGCAGTACTTC
TRBD2	TRBJ2-3	once	TRBV4-1	CASSPRLAGVTDTQYF	TGCGCCAGCAGCCCTCGACTAGCGGGAGTAACAGATACGCAGTATTTT
TRBD2	TRBJ2-3	NA	TRBV27	CASSSASGMDTQYF	TGTGCCAGCAGTTCTGCTAGCGGGATGGATACGCAGTATTTT
NA	TRBJ2-3	NA	TRBV5-5	CASSPTHSTDTQYF	TGTGCCAGCAGCCCGACACATAGCACAGATACGCAGTATTTT
NA	TRBJ2-2	NA	TRBV28	CASSFQSLNTGELFF	TGTGCCAGCAGTTTTCAAAGCTTGAACACCGGGGAGCTGTTTTTT
TRBD1	TRBJ1-1	NA	TRBV5-4	CASSANRGWRDTEAFF	TGTGCCAGCAGCGCCAACAGGGGATGGAGGGATACTGAAGCTTTCTTT
TRBD2	TRBJ2-7	NA	TRBV11-2	CASSPKGGTSGKLAYEQYF	TGTGCCAGCAGCCCTAAAGGGGGGACTAGCGGGAAGTTAGCCTACGAGCAGTACTTC
NA	TRBJ1-3	NA	TRBV13	CASSSRSFGNTIYF	TGTGCCAGCAGCTCCAGATCTTTTGGAAACACCATATATTTT
TRBD2	TRBJ2-7	few	TRBV4-2	CASSQVQLADTYEQYF	TGTGCCAGCAGCCAGGTTCAACTAGCGGATACCTACGAGCAGTACTTC
NA	TRBJ2-7	NA	TRBV7-3	CATGGGVPYEQYF	TGTGCCACCGGAGGGGGCGTCCCCTACGAGCAGTACTTC
NA	TRBJ2-3	NA	TRBV5-4	CASSLDPRQAGSDTQYF	TGTGCCAGCAGCTTGGACCCAAGACAGGCCGGGTCAGATACGCAGTATTTT
TRBD1	TRBJ2-5	once	TRBV5-5	CASRPQGKETQYF	TGTGCCAGCAGGCCACAGGGGAAAGAGACCCAGTACTTC
NA	TRBJ2-7	NA	TRBV5-1	CASSLGLVGAYEQYF	TGCGCCAGCAGCTTGGGACTAGTGGGCGCCTACGAGCAGTACTTC
NA	TRBJ1-4	once	TRBV7-9	CSSSLLSGDGGEKLFF	TGTTCCAGCAGCTTATTGTCAGGGGATGGTGGTGAAAAACTGTTTTTT
TRBD2	TRBJ2-7	NA	TRBV4-1	CASTSFAREGTYEQYF	TGCGCCAGCACATCGTTCGCACGGGAGGGGACCTACGAGCAGTACTTC
TRBD1	TRBJ2-5	NA	TRBV7-9	CASSRWTGEETQYF	TGTGCCAGCAGCCGATGGACAGGGGAAGAGACCCAGTACTTC
NA	TRBJ1-3	NA	TRBV28	CASSQQGSGNTIYF	TGTGCCAGCAGTCAACAGGGCTCTGGAAACACCATATATTTT
NA	TRBJ1-4	NA	TRBV7-8	CASSTTSGDYEKLFF	TGTGCCAGCAGCACCACTTCAGGGGATTATGAAAAACTGTTTTTT
NA	TRBJ2-5	NA	TRBV18	CASGPGVETQYF	TGTGCCAGCGGGCCCGGCGTAGAGACCCAGTACTTC
NA	TRBJ2-7	NA	TRBV5-1	CASRSAGYEQYF	TGCGCCAGCAGGTCTGCAGGTTACGAGCAGTACTTC
TRBD1	TRBJ2-7	NA	TRBV28	CASRRQGSNPYEQYF	TGTGCCAGCAGGCGACAGGGGTCAAACCCCTACGAGCAGTACTTC
NA	TRBJ1-4	NA	TRBV30	CAWSPGWAGYNEKLFF	TGTGCCTGGAGTCCCGGTTGGGCAGGGTATAATGAAAAACTGTTTTTT
NA	TRBJ1-2	NA	TRBV7-6	CASSLDQGLRGYTF	TGTGCCAGCAGCTTAGATCAGGGGCTTAGGGGCTACACCTTC
TRBD1	TRBJ2-7	NA	TRBV5-4	CASSSRQGAYEQYF	TGTGCCAGCAGCTCCCGACAGGGGGCCTACGAGCAGTACTTC
NA	TRBJ2-7	few	TRBV11-2	CASSLGQVFYEQYF	TGTGCCAGCAGCTTAGGGCAGGTTTTTTACGAGCAGTACTTC
TRBD1	TRBJ2-7	NA	TRBV7-9	CASSEPGTGPLEQYF	TGTGCCAGCAGCGAACCCGGGACAGGGCCCCTCGAGCAGTACTTC
NA	TRBJ1-5	NA	TRBV27	CASSLGPISNQPQHF	TGTGCCAGCAGTTTAGGGCCCATTAGCAATCAGCCCCAGCATTTT
NA	TRBJ2-7	NA	TRBV6-1	CASSDSYREGTYEQYF	TGTGCCAGCAGTGACAGCTACAGGGAGGGTACCTACGAGCAGTACTTC
TRBD1	TRBJ2-3	NA	TRBV5-1	CASSLEGQNTDTQYF	TGCGCCAGCAGCTTAGAGGGACAGAACACAGATACGCAGTATTTT
TRBD2	TRBJ2-1	NA	TRBV19	CASSIGRGGLGNEQFF	TGTGCCAGTAGTATAGGGCGGGGGGGGTTGGGCAATGAGCAGTTCTTC
TRBD1	TRBJ1-6	NA	TRBV30	CAWRYTGTDNSPLHF	TGTGCCTGGAGATACACCGGGACAGATAATTCACCCCTCCACTTT
NA	TRBJ2-3	NA	TRBV6-1	CASRKPGSTDTQYF	TGTGCCAGCAGGAAGCCAGGCAGCACAGATACGCAGTATTTT
TRBD1	TRBJ1-6	NA	TRBV28	CASSLRDRGEPLHF	TGTGCCAGCAGTTTAAGAGACAGGGGCGAACCCCTCCACTTT
TRBD2	TRBJ2-1	NA	TRBV11-2	CASSLGLAVPNEQFF	TGTGCCAGCAGCCTCGGACTAGCGGTCCCCAATGAGCAGTTCTTC
NA	TRBJ1-1	NA	TRBV5-1	CASSLQGRRNTEAFF	TGCGCCAGCAGCCTACAGGGAAGGAGGAACACTGAAGCTTTCTTT
NA	TRBJ2-3	few	TRBV7-6	CASSPSGPITDTQYF	TGTGCCAGCAGCCCAAGCGGCCCCATCACAGATACGCAGTATTTT
TRBD1	TRBJ1-1	NA	TRBV19	CASSSLREGAVTEAFF	TGTGCCAGTAGTTCCCTTAGAGAGGGGGCGGTCACTGAAGCTTTCTTT
NA	TRBJ1-1	few	TRBV7-2	CASSLVPEFTEAFF	TGTGCCAGCAGCTTAGTACCAGAATTCACTGAAGCTTTCTTT
TRBD1	TRBJ2-5	NA	TRBV10-1	CASSSDRGRETQYF	TGCGCCAGCAGTAGCGACAGGGGGAGGGAGACCCAGTACTTC
NA	TRBJ2-7	few	TRBV5-6	CASSTGLYEQYF	TGTGCCAGCAGCACCGGGTTATACGAGCAGTACTTC
TRBD1	TRBJ2-2	NA	TRBV9	CASSVTDRASTGELFF	TGTGCCAGCAGCGTTACGGACAGGGCGAGCACCGGGGAGCTGTTTTTT
NA	TRBJ2-1	NA	TRBV2	CASKIQGKHDEQFF	TGTGCCAGCAAGATTCAGGGGAAACACGATGAGCAGTTCTTC